Listed here is a single T cell receptor (beta chain). These data belong to a study of blood T cell repertoires in COVID-19. Across the whole study: The United States, Italy and Spain were the sources of the acute and convalescent COVID-19 samples.

Per the authors' pipeline: Researchers report that nucleated cell counts were estimated from reference gene primer amplification. TCRdb's table, derived via immunoSEQ multiplex PCR, lists solely in-frame clones and lacks some. V, J and clone size are taken as reported in that table, and D and trimming were inferred from the DNA itself. The table lists tens of thousands of clones, 85% to 90% of them singletons. Germline CDR1 reads SGHRS; CDR2 reads YFSETQ. Trimming removed 0 bases from V and 4 bases from J; junction bases left unmatched: 3. The CDR3 totals 15 residues. The sequenced sample consisted of peripheral blood. The rearrangement joins TRBV5-1 to TRBJ2-5; TRBD1 agrees at 10 bases. The clonotype originates from a human donor in a cohort sampled during active COVID-19. Written as DNA, the CDR3 is TGCGCCAGCAGCTTGGTGACAGGGGGCTCAGAGACCCAGTACTTC. Its translation is CASSLVTGGSETQYF.